Listed below are T cell receptor beta chains from one sample, sequenced in a study of blood T cell repertoires in COVID-19. Data came from immunoSEQ multiplex PCR; TCRdb stores just in-frame clones and leaves some out. Here the sample spans some 200,000 clones, around 84% being singletons. Source material: peripheral blood. The receptor source for this set is a man aged 25 to 40 with active or convalescent COVID-19. Both conserved end residues are part of each CDR3. The order of the fields is J gene, D gene, clone size, V gene, CDR3 protein, CDR3 DNA. The D gene is left open where the match is weak. Clone size is not always given. Where it is, it says once, few, many or a class for expanded clones.

TRBJ2-7,NA,NA,TRBV2,CASTGSGTSYEQYF,TGTGCCAGCACCGGGTCGGGTACCTCCTACGAGCAGTACTTC
TRBJ1-1,NA,few,TRBV7-9,CASSLEQNTEAFF,TGTGCCAGCAGCTTAGAACAGAACACTGAAGCTTTCTTT
TRBJ2-7,NA,few,TRBV7-6,CASSQDASGSTYSYEQYF,TGTGCCAGCAGCCAAGACGCCTCCGGGTCTACCTATTCCTACGAGCAGTACTTC
TRBJ1-2,TRBD1,NA,TRBV19,CASRNPGQGSYGYTF,TGTGCCAGTCGAAACCCGGGACAGGGATCCTATGGCTACACCTTC
TRBJ1-2,TRBD1,once,TRBV24-1,CATSDETGSGYTF,TGTGCCACCAGTGACGAGACAGGGAGCGGCTACACCTTC
TRBJ1-6,TRBD1,NA,TRBV19,CASSPQTGGNSPLHF,TGTGCCAGTAGTCCCCAGACAGGGGGAAATTCACCCCTCCACTTT
TRBJ1-4,TRBD1,NA,TRBV6-4,CASRTGGEKLFF,TGTGCCAGCAGGACAGGGGGGGAAAAACTGTTTTTT
TRBJ2-2,NA,NA,TRBV18,CASSQTAGNTGELFF,TGTGCCAGCTCACAAACGGCGGGGAACACCGGGGAGCTGTTTTTT
TRBJ1-2,TRBD1,once,TRBV7-2,CASSSWDRGDYGYTF,TGTGCCAGCAGCTCCTGGGACAGGGGGGACTATGGCTACACCTTC
TRBJ1-2,NA,few,TRBV6-1,CASSEAGGAPYGYTF,TGTGCCAGCAGTGAAGCGGGAGGGGCGCCCTATGGCTACACCTTC
TRBJ2-2,NA,once,TRBV6-2/TRBV6-3,CASSYILLGVLFF,TGTGCCAGCAGTTATATCCTCCTCGGGGTGCTGTTTTTT
TRBJ1-1,TRBD1,NA,TRBV30,CAWRGDRFEAFF,TGTGCCTGGAGGGGGGACAGGTTTGAAGCTTTCTTT
TRBJ2-5,NA,NA,TRBV2,CASIMAAIATRETQYF,TGTGCCAGCATCATGGCGGCTATAGCCACCCGCGAGACCCAGTACTTC
TRBJ1-5,NA,NA,TRBV28,CASSLGDRQPQHF,TGTGCCAGCAGTTTGGGAGATCGGCAGCCCCAGCATTTT
TRBJ2-6,NA,once,TRBV13,CASSGPRAGTGANVLTF,TGTGCCAGCAGCGGCCCGCGCGCGGGAACTGGGGCCAACGTCCTGACTTTC
TRBJ1-1,NA,NA,TRBV18,CASSPPGLTNTEAFF,TGTGCCAGCTCACCTCCGGGACTGACGAACACTGAAGCTTTCTTT
TRBJ1-5,NA,NA,TRBV5-1,CASSPDSYSNQPQHF,TGCGCCAGCAGCCCCGACAGCTATAGCAATCAGCCCCAGCATTTT
TRBJ1-1,NA,few,TRBV6-5,CASSYSTGTEAFF,TGTGCCAGCAGTTACTCGACGGGAACTGAAGCTTTCTTT
TRBJ1-3,NA,NA,TRBV4-1,CASSQFDTGSGNTIYF,TGCGCCAGCAGCCAGTTTGACACAGGGTCTGGAAACACCATATATTTT
TRBJ2-1,NA,NA,TRBV6-2/TRBV6-3,CASSYSPPGGVYNEQFF,TGTGCCAGCAGTTACTCCCCCCCGGGCGGGGTTTACAATGAGCAGTTCTTC
TRBJ1-1,NA,NA,TRBV28,CASSLWTPNTEAFF,TGTGCCAGCAGTTTATGGACACCAAACACTGAAGCTTTCTTT
TRBJ1-4,NA,once,TRBV4-1,CASSQPGRTTNEKLFF,TGCGCCAGCAGCCAACCTGGGAGGACTACTAATGAAAAACTGTTTTTT
TRBJ2-1,TRBD1,NA,TRBV9,CASSANRGRGVSYNEQFF,TGTGCCAGCAGCGCTAACAGGGGGCGCGGGGTCTCCTACAATGAGCAGTTCTTC
TRBJ1-1,NA,NA,TRBV29-1,CSVEDRATEAFF,TGCAGCGTTGAGGACAGAGCCACTGAAGCTTTCTTT
TRBJ1-2,NA,NA,TRBV15,CATSSTFQGITTYGYTF,TGTGCCACCAGCAGCACATTCCAGGGGATAACGACCTATGGCTACACCTTC
TRBJ1-2,TRBD1,once,TRBV7-9,CASRGPGQGDYGYTF,TGTGCCAGCAGGGGACCTGGACAGGGGGACTATGGCTACACCTTC
TRBJ1-3,NA,NA,TRBV18,CASSDSSGNTIYF,TGTGCCAGCTCAGATAGCTCTGGAAACACCATATATTTT
TRBJ2-7,NA,NA,TRBV4-1,CASSQVSQAYEQYF,TGCGCCAGCAGCCAAGTAAGCCAAGCCTACGAGCAGTACTTC
TRBJ2-1,NA,NA,TRBV6-2/TRBV6-3,CASSYSGAGRSYNEQFF,TGTGCCAGCAGTTACAGTGGCGCGGGACGCTCCTACAATGAGCAGTTCTTC
TRBJ2-2,TRBD2,NA,TRBV2,CASSRTSNTGELFF,TGTGCCAGCAGTAGGACTAGCAACACCGGGGAGCTGTTTTTT
TRBJ2-3,NA,NA,TRBV7-9,CASSLAVGTQSTDTQYF,TGTGCCAGCAGCTTGGCGGTCGGAACCCAGAGCACAGATACGCAGTATTTT
TRBJ1-4,NA,NA,TRBV11-2,CASSSTGIRTRNEKLFF,TGTGCCAGCAGCTCAACGGGGATACGCACACGAAATGAAAAACTGTTTTTT
TRBJ1-1,NA,NA,TRBV30,CAWSEQGKTEAFF,TGTGCCTGGAGTGAGCAGGGGAAAACTGAAGCTTTCTTT
TRBJ1-1,NA,once,TRBV9,CASSALVRGSTEAFF,TGTGCCAGCAGCGCACTAGTTAGGGGGAGCACTGAAGCTTTCTTT
TRBJ1-2,TRBD1,NA,TRBV6-5,CASTQATGGLYGYTF,TGTGCCAGCACCCAAGCGACAGGGGGCCTCTATGGCTACACCTTC
TRBJ1-1,NA,few,TRBV7-2,CASSLAHRTTAEAFF,TGTGCCAGCAGCTTAGCGCACAGGACGACGGCTGAAGCTTTCTTT
TRBJ1-3,TRBD1,NA,TRBV6-2/TRBV6-3,CASSPGQGSRGNTIYF,TGTGCCAGCAGTCCCGGACAGGGATCCCGTGGAAACACCATATATTTT
TRBJ2-7,TRBD1,few,TRBV6-5,CASKAGGGSYEQYF,TGTGCCAGCAAGGCAGGGGGTGGCTCCTACGAGCAGTACTTC
TRBJ2-1,NA,NA,TRBV7-8,CASSLGVEVGNEQFF,TGTGCCAGCAGCTTAGGAGTGGAGGTGGGCAATGAGCAGTTCTTC
TRBJ1-2,NA,NA,TRBV4-3,CASSQASGTSLSSGYTF,TGCGCCAGCAGCCAAGCCTCCGGGACTTCTCTTAGCAGTGGCTACACCTTC
TRBJ2-7,NA,once,TRBV19,CASSMEQTPYEQYF,TGTGCCAGTAGTATGGAGCAGACCCCCTACGAGCAGTACTTC
TRBJ1-2,NA,NA,TRBV7-8,CASSLYRDTPIPYGYTF,TGTGCCAGCAGCTTATACCGGGACACTCCGATACCCTATGGCTACACCTTC
TRBJ2-3,NA,NA,TRBV11-2,CASSSPGHLTDTQYF,TGTGCCAGCAGCTCCCCGGGACACCTCACAGATACGCAGTATTTT
TRBJ1-1,NA,NA,TRBV19,CASILTGMNTEAFF,TGTGCCAGTATTTTGACAGGAATGAACACTGAAGCTTTCTTT
TRBJ1-4,TRBD1,once,TRBV19,CASSTGQGVVEKLFF,TGTGCCAGTAGTACCGGACAGGGGGTCGTAGAAAAACTGTTTTTT
TRBJ2-7,NA,NA,TRBV7-8,CASSLGGRSYEQYF,TGTGCCAGCAGCTTAGGTGGGAGGTCCTACGAGCAGTACTTC
TRBJ2-7,NA,NA,TRBV4-3,CASSKTGVEQYF,TGCGCCAGCAGCAAGACGGGGGTCGAGCAGTACTTC
TRBJ1-3,TRBD1,NA,TRBV30,CAWRQGSSLSGNTIYF,TGTGCCTGGCGACAGGGTAGCTCTCTCTCTGGAAACACCATATATTTT